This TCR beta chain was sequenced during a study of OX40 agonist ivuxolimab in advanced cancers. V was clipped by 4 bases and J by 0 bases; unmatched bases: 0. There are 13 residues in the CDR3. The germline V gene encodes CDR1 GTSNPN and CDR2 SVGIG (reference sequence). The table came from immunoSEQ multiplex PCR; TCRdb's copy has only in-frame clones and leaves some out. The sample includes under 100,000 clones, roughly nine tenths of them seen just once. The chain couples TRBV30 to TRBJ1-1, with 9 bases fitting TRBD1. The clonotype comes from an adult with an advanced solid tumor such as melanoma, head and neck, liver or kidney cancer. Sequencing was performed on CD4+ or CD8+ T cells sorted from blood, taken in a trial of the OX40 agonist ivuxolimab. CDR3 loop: CAWNRGLNTEAFF. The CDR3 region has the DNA TGTGCCTGGAACAGGGGGCTGAACACTGAAGCTTTCTTT.